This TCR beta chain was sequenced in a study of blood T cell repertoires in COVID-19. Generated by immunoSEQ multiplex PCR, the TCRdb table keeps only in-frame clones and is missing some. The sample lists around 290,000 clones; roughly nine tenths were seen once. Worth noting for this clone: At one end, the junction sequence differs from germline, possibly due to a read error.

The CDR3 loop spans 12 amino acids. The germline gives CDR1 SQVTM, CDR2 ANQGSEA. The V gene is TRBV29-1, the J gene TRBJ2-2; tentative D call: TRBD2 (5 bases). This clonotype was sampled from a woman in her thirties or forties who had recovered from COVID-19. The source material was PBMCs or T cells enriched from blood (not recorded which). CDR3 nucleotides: TGCAGCGTTGTAGCGAACGCCGGGGAGCTGTTTTTT. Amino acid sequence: CSVVANAGELFF.